The 19 T cell receptor beta chains below come from one sample, sequenced in a study of shared T cell receptors in the human thymus. Assay: immunoSEQ multiplex PCR; the TCRdb copy retains only in-frame clones and omits some. This sample has more than 550,000 clones; approximately 83% occur once, and the top ten carry approximately 0.01%. The sample also formed part of further work on human thymus T cells.

The sample taken for sequencing was thymocytes. The receptors come from a girl under three years old with a congenital heart defect.

The chain recombines TRBV29-1 with TRBJ1-1; tentative D call: TRBD1 (6 bases). V was clipped by 6 bases and J by 1 base, with 15 bases between them. CDR3 length: 14 residues. The germline V gene encodes CDR1 SQVTM and CDR2 ANQGSEA. CDR3 nucleotide sequence: TGCAGCGTCCCCCAGGGGAAGACGAACACTGAAGCTTTCTTT. As protein: CSVPQGKTNTEAFF.

The V call is TRBV7-2, the J call TRBJ1-2; maybe TRBD1 (6 bases). The CDR3 has 12 amino acids. Trimming pared 6 bases from V and 8 bases from J, leaving 13 bases between. From germline, CDR1 is SGHTA and CDR2 FQGNSA. Written as DNA, the CDR3 is TGTGCCAGCAGTCTCTCAGGGGAAGGCTACACCTTC. This translates into CASSLSGEGYTF.

The chain joins TRBV6-6 to TRBJ1-2; the D is unclear. Deletions cut 8 bases from V and 7 bases from J, with 14 bases between. Germline V gives CDR1 MNHNY, CDR2 SVGAGI (reference sequence). The CDR3 covers 12 residues. CDR3: CASVSLATGYTF. The CDR3 DNA follows: TGTGCCAGCGTGAGCTTAGCCACTGGCTACACCTTC.

CDR3 nucleotide sequence: TGTGCCAGCAGCCCGTTCATCTCCGAGGTAGTTGACACTGAAGCTTTCTTT. Translation gives CASSPFISEVVDTEAFF. This chain links TRBV7-2 with TRBJ1-1; no reliable D call. The ends were cut back, 5 bases at V and 3 bases at J, with 22 bases in the middle. The CDR3 sequence is 17 residues long. CDR1 and CDR2 (germline): SGHTA, FQGNSA.

V is TRBV6-1 and J is TRBJ1-3; D call uncertain. The CDR3 is 19 residues long. V shed 3 bases and J shed 0 bases, with 21 bases lying between them. Germline V gene lookup returns CDR1 MNHNS and CDR2 SASEGT. The CDR3 DNA sequence: TGTGCCAGCAGTGACCTGAAACTCCTCCGAACTAGCTCTGGAAACACCATATATTTT. As protein: CASSDLKLLRTSSGNTIYF.

The chain links TRBV7-2 to TRBJ1-5; D is unclear. Germline CDR1 reads SGHTA; CDR2 reads FQGNSA. The CDR3 extends over 14 amino acids. The V end was cut by 5 bases, the J end by 5 bases, with 13 bases between. CDR3 loop: CASSVLGKDQPQHF. CDR3 DNA: TGTGCCAGCAGCGTTCTCGGGAAGGATCAGCCCCAGCATTTT.

This sequence joins TRBV7-9 and TRBJ1-1; maybe TRBD1 (5 bases). The CDR3 contains 17 residues. Germline values: CDR1 SEHNR, CDR2 FQNEAQ (reference sequence). The V gene lost 1 base and the J gene lost 1 base, with 16 bases spanning the gap. CDR3 nucleotides: TGTGCCAGCAGCTTAGGTAGCCCTCACAGGACGAACACTGAAGCTTTCTTT. This gives the protein CASSLGSPHRTNTEAFF.

This rearrangement joins TRBV6-6 to TRBJ1-4; D not resolved. CDR1 and CDR2 from the germline V gene are MNHNY and SVGAGI (reference sequence). V was trimmed by 6 bases and J by 4 bases, leaving 12 bases between them. The CDR3 extends over 14 amino acids. The CDR3 sequence is CASRSWEVNEKLFF. The DNA of the CDR3 is TGTGCCAGCAGGTCGTGGGAGGTTAATGAAAAACTGTTTTTT.

The V gene is TRBV6-1, the J gene TRBJ2-7, with 9 bases fitting TRBD1. Germline V CDR1 and CDR2: MNHNS, SASEGT. V lost 3 bases to trimming and J lost 6 bases; unmatched junction nucleotides: 6. The CDR3 loop spans 14 amino acids. The CDR3 nucleotides are TGTGCCAGCAGTGACCCCCGGGGACAGGGCGAGCAGTACTTC. It encodes CASSDPRGQGEQYF.

This clone was detected once. At one boundary the junction diverges from the germline segment, which might be a read error. The chain couples TRBV6-5 to TRBJ1-1; D not resolved. Germline CDR1 reads MNHEY; CDR2 reads SVGAGI. The CDR3 runs to 13 residues. The CDR3 protein is CASRHIPGIPHIF. The CDR3 bases are TGTGCCAGCAGACACATCCCAGGAATTCCCCATATCTTT.

The rearrangement links TRBV5-1 to TRBJ1-4; 7 bases are shared with TRBD1. This CDR3 contains 18 residues. Per the germline V gene, CDR1 is SGHRS and CDR2 is YFSETQ. Trimming cost V 6 bases and J 0 bases; bases outside gene matches: 14. The CDR3 nucleotides read TGCGCCAGCACTGAAGACAGGGCGGCCCTGGCAACTAATGAAAAACTGTTTTTT. Its translation: CASTEDRAALATNEKLFF.

The V call is TRBV18, the J call TRBJ2-2; a possible D gene is TRBD2 (6 bases). V lost 10 bases and J lost 1, with 19 bases in between. This CDR3 is built from 16 residues. Germline V CDR1 and CDR2: KGHSH, LQKENI. This chain's CDR3 is CATPLNSEGNTGELFF. The DNA for the CDR3 is TGTGCCACTCCCCTGAATTCGGAGGGGAACACCGGGGAGCTGTTTTTT.

The chain combines TRBV18 with TRBJ1-1, with D possibly TRBD1 on 5 matching bases. Trimming cost V 1 base and J 11 bases, with 20 bases left between them. Germline loops: CDR1 KGHSH, CDR2 LQKENI. The CDR3 extends over 15 amino acids. CDR3 sequence (DNA): TGTGCCAGCTCACCACGGCCATGGCCGGGGGGGAATGCTTTCTTT. Protein: CASSPRPWPGGNAFF.

This clone was recorded a few times. The gene calls are TRBV10-3 and TRBJ1-1; 7 positions match TRBD1. This CDR3 spans 20 amino acids. Trimming at V came to 7 bases and at J to 6 bases, leaving 29 bases not matched to a gene. Germline CDR1 is ENHRY and CDR2 is SYGVKD. In nucleotides, the CDR3 is TGTGCCATCAAACCCGGGACAGTAGCCCTAGATTCGGTTACGCTCCCTGAAGCTTTCTTT. Protein sequence: CAIKPGTVALDSVTLPEAFF.

As concerns this clone: Other DNA sequences within the sample encode an identical CDR3. The chain carries TRBV11-2 and TRBJ1-2, with 10 positions matching TRBD1. The CDR3 runs 15 residues. V shed 5 bases and J 4 bases; nucleotides not matched to a gene: 7. CDR1 is SGHAT, CDR2 FQNNGV, per germline. CDR3 nucleotides: TGTGCCAGCAGCCCAAGACAGGGGGCTGGCTATGGCTACACCTTC. Its protein is CASSPRQGAGYGYTF.

The chain has TRBV10-3 and TRBJ1-4; D unclear. V dropped 4 bases and J dropped 0 bases, with 9 bases sitting between them. The length of the CDR3 is 15 residues. From germline, CDR1 is ENHRY and CDR2 SYGVKD. This CDR3 is CAISVEPATNEKLFF. CDR3 DNA: TGTGCCATCAGTGTGGAGCCTGCAACTAATGAAAAACTGTTTTTT.

This rearrangement joins TRBV5-6 to TRBJ1-2; D is possibly TRBD1 (6 bases). Germline V CDR1 and CDR2: SGHDT, YYEEEE. The V end was cut by 3 bases, the J end by 0 bases, with 12 bases between. This CDR3 contains 15 residues. Here the CDR3 DNA reads TGTGCCAGCAGCTACCAACAGGGTGCTAACTATGGCTACACCTTC. It codes for CASSYQQGANYGYTF.

This clone has a single count. The chain recombines TRBV30 with TRBJ2-7; tentative D call: TRBD1 (6 bases). Germline loops: CDR1 GTSNPN, CDR2 SVGIG (reference sequence). CDR3 length equals 13 residues. Trimming removed 5 bases at V and 2 bases at J, with 13 bases between. The CDR3 DNA reads as TGTGCCTGGGGGGCGGCAGGGGCCTACGAGCAGTACTTC. It encodes CAWGAAGAYEQYF.

The rearrangement joins TRBV7-8 to TRBJ1-2; 9 bases match TRBD1. The V gene's germline CDR1 is SGHVS and CDR2 FQNEAQ. V dropped 4 bases and J dropped 1; count of bases not matched to a gene: 7. CDR3 size: 16 residues. CDR3 protein: CASSWRPGQGNYGYTF. DNA of the CDR3: TGTGCCAGCAGCTGGAGACCGGGACAGGGTAACTATGGCTACACCTTC.